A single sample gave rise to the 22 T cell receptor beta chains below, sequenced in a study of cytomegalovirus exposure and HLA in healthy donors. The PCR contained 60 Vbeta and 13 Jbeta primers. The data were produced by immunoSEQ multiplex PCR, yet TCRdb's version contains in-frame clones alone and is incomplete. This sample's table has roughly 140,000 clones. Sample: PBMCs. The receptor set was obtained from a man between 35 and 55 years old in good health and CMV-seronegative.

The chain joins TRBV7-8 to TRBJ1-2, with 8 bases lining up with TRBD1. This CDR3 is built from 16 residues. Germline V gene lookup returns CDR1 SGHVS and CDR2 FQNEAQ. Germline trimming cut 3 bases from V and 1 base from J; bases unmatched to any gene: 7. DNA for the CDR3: TGTGCCAGCAGCTTTAGACGGACAGGGAATAACTATGGCTACACCTTC. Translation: CASSFRRTGNNYGYTF.

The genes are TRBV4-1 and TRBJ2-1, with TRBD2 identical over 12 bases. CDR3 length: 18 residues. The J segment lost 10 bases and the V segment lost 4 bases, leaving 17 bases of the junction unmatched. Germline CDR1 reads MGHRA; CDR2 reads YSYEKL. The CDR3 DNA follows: TGCGCCAGCAGCCCTAGAGTGGCAGAGACTAGCGGGGGACAAGAGCAGTTCTTC. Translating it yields CASSPRVAETSGGQEQFF.

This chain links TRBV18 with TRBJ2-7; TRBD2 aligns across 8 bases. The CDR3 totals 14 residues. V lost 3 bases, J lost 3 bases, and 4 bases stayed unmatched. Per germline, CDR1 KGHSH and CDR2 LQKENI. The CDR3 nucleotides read TGTGCCAGCTCACCGTCGACTAGCGTCTACGAGCAGTACTTC. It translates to CASSPSTSVYEQYF. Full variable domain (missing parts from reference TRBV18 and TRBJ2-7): NAGVMQNPRHLVRRRGQEARLRCSPMKGHSHVYWYRQLPEEGLKFMVYLQKENIIDESGMPKERFSAEFPKEGPSILRIQQVVRGDSAAYFCASSPSTSVYEQYFGPGTRLTVT.

The CDR3 protein is CASSLIAGGDEQYF. CDR3 nucleotides: TGTGCCAGCAGCTTAATCGCAGGGGGAGACGAGCAGTACTTC. The chain links TRBV11-2 to TRBJ2-7, with TRBD1 matching over 7 bases. The CDR3 length is 14 residues. CDR1 is SGHAT and CDR2 is FQNNGV in the germline V gene. V lost 2 bases to trimming and J lost 5 bases; unmatched junction nucleotides: 6.

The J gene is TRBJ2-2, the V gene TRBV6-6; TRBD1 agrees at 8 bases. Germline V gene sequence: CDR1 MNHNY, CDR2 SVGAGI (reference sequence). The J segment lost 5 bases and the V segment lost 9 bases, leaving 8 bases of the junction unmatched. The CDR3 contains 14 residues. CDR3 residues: CASHQGARTGELFF. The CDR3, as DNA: TGTGCCAGTCACCAGGGGGCGCGGACCGGGGAGCTGTTTTTT.

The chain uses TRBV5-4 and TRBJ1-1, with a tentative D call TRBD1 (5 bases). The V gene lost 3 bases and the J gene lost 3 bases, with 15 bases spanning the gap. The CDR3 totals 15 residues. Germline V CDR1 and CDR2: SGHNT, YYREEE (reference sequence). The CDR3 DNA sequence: TGTGCCAGCAGCTGGACACAGTCGCAGGACACTGAAGCTTTCTTT. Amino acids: CASSWTQSQDTEAFF.

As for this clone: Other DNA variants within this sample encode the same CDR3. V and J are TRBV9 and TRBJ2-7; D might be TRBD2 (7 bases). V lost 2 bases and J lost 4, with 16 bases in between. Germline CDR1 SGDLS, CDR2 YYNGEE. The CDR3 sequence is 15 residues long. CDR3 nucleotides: TGTGCCAGCAGCGTGGAGATAGGGGGGGGATACGAGCAGTACTTC. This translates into CASSVEIGGGYEQYF.

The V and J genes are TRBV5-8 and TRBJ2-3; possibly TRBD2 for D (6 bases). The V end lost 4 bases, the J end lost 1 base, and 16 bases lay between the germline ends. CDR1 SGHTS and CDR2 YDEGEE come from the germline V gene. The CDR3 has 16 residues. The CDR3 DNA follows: TGTGCCAGCAGCCCTGGGGGGACTTCGGGCACAGATACGCAGTATTTT. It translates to CASSPGGTSGTDTQYF.

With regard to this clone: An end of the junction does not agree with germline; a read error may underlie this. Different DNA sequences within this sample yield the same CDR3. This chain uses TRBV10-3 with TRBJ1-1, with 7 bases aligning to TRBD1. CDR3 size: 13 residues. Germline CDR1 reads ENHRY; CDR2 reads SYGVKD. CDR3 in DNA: TGTGCCATCAGTGGACAGGGAGGCACTGAGGCTTTCTTT. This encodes CAISGQGGTEAFF.

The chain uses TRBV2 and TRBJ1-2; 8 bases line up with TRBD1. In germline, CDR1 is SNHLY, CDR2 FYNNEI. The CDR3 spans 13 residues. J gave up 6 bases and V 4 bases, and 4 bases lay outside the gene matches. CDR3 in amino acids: CASSAGGWDGYTF. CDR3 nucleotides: TGTGCCAGCAGTGCAGGGGGCTGGGATGGCTACACCTTC.

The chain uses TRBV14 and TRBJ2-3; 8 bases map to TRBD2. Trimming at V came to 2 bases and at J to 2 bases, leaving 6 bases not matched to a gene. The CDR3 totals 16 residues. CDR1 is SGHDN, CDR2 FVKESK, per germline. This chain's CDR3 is CASSQKGGLVTDTQYF. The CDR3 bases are TGTGCCAGCAGCCAAAAAGGGGGACTAGTCACAGATACGCAGTATTTT.

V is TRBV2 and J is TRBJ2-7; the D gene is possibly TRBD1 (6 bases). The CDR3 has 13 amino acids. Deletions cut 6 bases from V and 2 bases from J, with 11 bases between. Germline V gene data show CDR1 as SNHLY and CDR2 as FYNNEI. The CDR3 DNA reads TGTGCCAGCAGCAGGACAGTTCCCTACGAGCAGTACTTC. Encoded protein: CASSRTVPYEQYF.

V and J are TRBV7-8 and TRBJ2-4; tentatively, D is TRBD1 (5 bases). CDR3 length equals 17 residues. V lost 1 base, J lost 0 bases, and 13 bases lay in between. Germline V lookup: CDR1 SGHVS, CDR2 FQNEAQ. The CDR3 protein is CASSLEFSGSAKNIQYF. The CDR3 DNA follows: TGTGCCAGCAGCTTAGAATTTTCAGGGTCAGCCAAAAACATTCAGTACTTC.

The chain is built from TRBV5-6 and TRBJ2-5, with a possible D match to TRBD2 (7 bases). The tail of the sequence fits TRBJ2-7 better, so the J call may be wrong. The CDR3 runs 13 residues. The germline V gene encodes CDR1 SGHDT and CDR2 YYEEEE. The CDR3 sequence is CASSPSRGAEQYF. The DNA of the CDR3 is TGTGCCAGCAGCCCCTCCCGGGGGGCCGAGCAGTACTTC.

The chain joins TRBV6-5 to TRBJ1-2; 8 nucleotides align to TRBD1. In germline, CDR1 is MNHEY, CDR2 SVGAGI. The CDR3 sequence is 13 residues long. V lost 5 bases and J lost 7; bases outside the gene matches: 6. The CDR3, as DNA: TGTGCCAGCAGTCCTCAGGGGGCGCGTGGCTACACCTTC. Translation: CASSPQGARGYTF.

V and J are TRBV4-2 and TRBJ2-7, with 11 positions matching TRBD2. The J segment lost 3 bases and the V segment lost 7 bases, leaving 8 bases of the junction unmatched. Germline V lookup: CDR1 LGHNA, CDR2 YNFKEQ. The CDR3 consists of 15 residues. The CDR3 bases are TGTGCCAGCAACGAACCTAGCGGGGGGCTCTACGAGCAGTACTTC. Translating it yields CASNEPSGGLYEQYF.

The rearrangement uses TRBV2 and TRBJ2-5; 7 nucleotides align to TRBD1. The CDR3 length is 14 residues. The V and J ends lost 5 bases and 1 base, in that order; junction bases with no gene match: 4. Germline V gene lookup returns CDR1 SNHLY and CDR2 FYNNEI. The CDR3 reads CASSRDSIQETQYF. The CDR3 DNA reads TGTGCCAGCAGTAGGGACAGTATCCAAGAGACCCAGTACTTC.

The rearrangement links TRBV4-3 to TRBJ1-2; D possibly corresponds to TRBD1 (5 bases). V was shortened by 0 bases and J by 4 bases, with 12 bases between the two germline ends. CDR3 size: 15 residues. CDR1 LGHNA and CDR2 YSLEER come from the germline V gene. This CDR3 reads CASSQEGGRSYGYTF. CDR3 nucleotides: TGCGCCAGCAGCCAAGAGGGGGGTCGTTCCTATGGCTACACCTTC.

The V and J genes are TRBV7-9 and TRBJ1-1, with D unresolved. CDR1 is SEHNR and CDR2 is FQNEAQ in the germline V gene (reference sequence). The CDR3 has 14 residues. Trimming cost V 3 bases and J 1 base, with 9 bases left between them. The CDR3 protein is CASSFLSKNTEAFF. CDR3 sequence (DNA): TGTGCCAGCAGCTTTCTGTCTAAGAACACTGAAGCTTTCTTT.

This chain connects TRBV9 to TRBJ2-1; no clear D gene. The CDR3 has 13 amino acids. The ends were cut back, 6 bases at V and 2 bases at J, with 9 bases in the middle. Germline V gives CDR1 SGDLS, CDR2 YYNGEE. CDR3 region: CASTPSAYNEQFF. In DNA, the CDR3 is TGTGCCAGCACTCCTAGTGCCTACAATGAGCAGTTCTTC.

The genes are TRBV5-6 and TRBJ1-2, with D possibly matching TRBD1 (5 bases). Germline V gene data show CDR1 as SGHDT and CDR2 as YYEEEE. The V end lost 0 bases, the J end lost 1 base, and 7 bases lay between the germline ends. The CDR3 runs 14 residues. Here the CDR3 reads CASSLEGLNYGYTF. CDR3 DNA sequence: TGTGCCAGCAGCTTGGAGGGGCTTAACTATGGCTACACCTTC.

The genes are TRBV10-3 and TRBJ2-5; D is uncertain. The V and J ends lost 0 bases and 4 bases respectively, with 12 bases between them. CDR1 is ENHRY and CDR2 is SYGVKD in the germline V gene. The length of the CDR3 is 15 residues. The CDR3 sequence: CAISESIEVGETQYF. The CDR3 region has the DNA TGTGCCATCAGTGAGTCGATCGAGGTTGGAGAGACCCAGTACTTC.